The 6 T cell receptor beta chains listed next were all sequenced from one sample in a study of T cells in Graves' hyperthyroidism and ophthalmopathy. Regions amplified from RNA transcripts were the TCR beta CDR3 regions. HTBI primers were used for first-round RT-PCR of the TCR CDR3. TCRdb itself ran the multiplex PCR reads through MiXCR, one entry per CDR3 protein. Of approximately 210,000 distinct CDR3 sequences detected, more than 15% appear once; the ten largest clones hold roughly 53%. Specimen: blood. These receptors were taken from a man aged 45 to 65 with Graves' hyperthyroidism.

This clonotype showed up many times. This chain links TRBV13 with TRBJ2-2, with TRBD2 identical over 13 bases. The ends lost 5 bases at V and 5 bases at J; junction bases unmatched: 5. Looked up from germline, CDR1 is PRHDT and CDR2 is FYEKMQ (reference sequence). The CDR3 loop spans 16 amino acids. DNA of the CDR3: TGTGCCAGCAGCCTCGGACTAGCGGGAGTTACCGGGGAGCTGTTTTTT. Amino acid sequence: CASSLGLAGVTGELFF.

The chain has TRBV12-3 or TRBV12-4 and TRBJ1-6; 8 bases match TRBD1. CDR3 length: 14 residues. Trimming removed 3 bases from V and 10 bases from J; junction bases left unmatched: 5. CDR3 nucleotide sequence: TGTGCCAGCAGTTTCAGGGGGCTAGAATCACCCCTCCACTTT. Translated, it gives CASSFRGLESPLHF.

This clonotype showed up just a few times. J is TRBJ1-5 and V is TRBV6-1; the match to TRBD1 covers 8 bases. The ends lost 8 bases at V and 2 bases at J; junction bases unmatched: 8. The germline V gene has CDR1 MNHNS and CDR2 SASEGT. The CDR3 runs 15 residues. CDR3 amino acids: CASFTPGQGNQPQHF. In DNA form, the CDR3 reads TGTGCCAGCTTTACTCCGGGACAGGGCAATCAGCCCCAGCATTTT.

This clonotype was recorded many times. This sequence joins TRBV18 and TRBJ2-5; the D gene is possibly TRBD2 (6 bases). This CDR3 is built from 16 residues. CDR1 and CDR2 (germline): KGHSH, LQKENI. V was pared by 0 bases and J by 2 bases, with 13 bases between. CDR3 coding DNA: TGTGCCAGCTCACCACCCAGTCTAGCGTCGCAAGAGACCCAGTACTTC. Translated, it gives CASSPPSLASQETQYF. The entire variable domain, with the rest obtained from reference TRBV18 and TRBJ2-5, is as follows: NAGVMQNPRHLVRRRGQEARLRCSPMKGHSHVYWYRQLPEEGLKFMVYLQKENIIDESGMPKERFSAEFPKEGPSILRIQQVVRGDSAAYFCASSPPSLASQETQYFGPGTRLLVL.

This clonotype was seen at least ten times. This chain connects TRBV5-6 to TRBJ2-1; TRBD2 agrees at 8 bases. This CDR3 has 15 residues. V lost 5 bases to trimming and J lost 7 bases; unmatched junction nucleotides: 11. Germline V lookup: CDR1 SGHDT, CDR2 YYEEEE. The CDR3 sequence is CASRDTGGPWNEQFF. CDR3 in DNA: TGTGCCAGCAGAGACACGGGAGGGCCTTGGAATGAGCAGTTCTTC.

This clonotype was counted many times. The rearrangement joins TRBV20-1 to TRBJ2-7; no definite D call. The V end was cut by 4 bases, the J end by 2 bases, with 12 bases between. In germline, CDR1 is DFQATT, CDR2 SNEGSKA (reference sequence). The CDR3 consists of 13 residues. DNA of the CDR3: TGCAGTGCTACGGGCGCCCCCGCCTACGAGCAGTACTTC. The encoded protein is CSATGAPAYEQYF.